The 10 T cell receptor beta chains in this list originate from one sample, sequenced in a study of T-cell reconstitution after alpha-beta-depleted transplantation in children (dated by TCRdb to 2015 to 2016). The library was produced with PCR. TCRdb shows the sequencer as Illumina HiSeq 2500. To normalize quantification of the TCRbeta repertoire, the TCR libraries were built with molecular barcoding that relied on unique molecular identifiers. The public reads were quality trimmed at Q25 with fastp and then assembled into clones with MiXCR by TCRdb, keeping productive beta chains. Every CDR3 protein is listed once, alongside the most common genes and DNA of its rows. This sample has some 200,000 distinct CDR3 sequences in its table, and less than 15% of those were observed once. The top ten clonotypes cover around 13% of the sample. The sample here was PBMCs from the stem cell graft donor, taken from the stem cell graft. The receptors were gathered from a human donor who donated a stem cell graft to a child with acute lymphoblastic leukemia.

This chain uses TRBV12-3 or TRBV12-4 with TRBJ2-2; 8 bases fit TRBD2. Trimming removed 3 bases from V and 5 bases from J; junction bases left unmatched: 11. There are 17 residues in the CDR3. The CDR3 here is CASSLGREGLGTGELFF. Written as DNA, the CDR3 is TGTGCCAGCAGTTTGGGACGGGAGGGCCTGGGAACCGGGGAGCTGTTTTTT.

For this clonotype: A single base separates this from a much larger clone, so it may be a read error. V and J are TRBV7-6 and TRBJ2-1; D remains ambiguous. Germline V lookup: CDR1 SGHVS, CDR2 FNYEAQ. CDR3 size: 13 residues. The CDR3 reads CASSLARGNEQSF. The CDR3 nucleotides read TGTGCCAGCAGCTTGGCCAGAGGCAATGAGCAGTCCTTC.

The V call is TRBV11-1, the J call TRBJ1-5, with 11 bases matching TRBD1. Germline lookup yields CDR1 SGHAT and CDR2 FQDESV (reference sequence). This CDR3 comprises 18 residues. Unmatched junction bases numbered 14, after V lost 3 bases and J lost 7 bases. The CDR3 region is CASSFIGLDRGLEQPQHF. The CDR3 DNA sequence: TGTGCCAGCAGCTTTATCGGTTTGGACAGGGGGCTGGAACAGCCCCAGCATTTT.

This clonotype was detected ten times or more. The J gene is TRBJ2-1, the V gene TRBV12-3 or TRBV12-4, with TRBD2 identical over 12 bases. CDR3 length: 16 residues. V shed 6 bases and J 9 bases; nucleotides not matched to a gene: 12. The CDR3 DNA sequence: TGTGCCAGCAGGTCGCTTAGACTAGCGGGAGCTGCTGAGCAGTTCTTC. Its translation: CASRSLRLAGAAEQFF.

This clonotype was found many times. V gene TRBV29-1 combines with J gene TRBJ1-1, with 7 bases identical to TRBD1. The CDR3 loop spans 13 amino acids. With 6 bases clipped from V and 0 bases from J, the junction kept 4 bases outside the gene matches. From germline, CDR1 is SQVTM and CDR2 ANQGSEA. This CDR3 reads CSVGTDMNTEAFF. In DNA form, the CDR3 reads TGCAGCGTGGGGACAGATATGAACACTGAAGCTTTCTTT.

This chain's CDR3 is CSARVRGFYGYTF. CDR3 sequence (DNA): TGCAGTGCTAGAGTAAGGGGATTCTATGGCTACACCTTC. This rearrangement joins TRBV20-1 to TRBJ1-2, with D possibly matching TRBD1 (5 bases). The CDR3 spans 13 residues. Germline CDR1 DFQATT, CDR2 SNEGSKA (reference sequence). V was trimmed by 1 base and J by 4 bases, leaving 10 bases between them.

The chain links TRBV6-6 to TRBJ1-6; 8 bases agree with TRBD1. The CDR3 loop spans 13 amino acids. CDR1 is MNHNY, CDR2 SVGAGI, per germline (reference sequence). The ends lost 8 bases at V and 9 bases at J; junction bases unmatched: 6. CDR3 coding DNA: TGTGCCAGCGGTCTAGACAGGGGTTCACCCCTCCACTTT. It yields the protein CASGLDRGSPLHF.

This clonotype has a count of ten or more. This chain connects TRBV4-1 to TRBJ2-1, with 14 bases lining up with TRBD2. Looked up from germline, CDR1 is MGHRA and CDR2 is YSYEKL. V dropped 6 bases and J dropped 4; count of bases not matched to a gene: 11. The CDR3 is made up of 18 amino acids. The CDR3 is CASRSGLAGVLPYNEQFF. The CDR3 nucleotides are TGCGCCAGCAGATCGGGACTAGCGGGAGTCCTCCCTTACAATGAGCAGTTCTTC.

This clonotype was counted many times. This sequence joins TRBV7-9 and TRBJ2-1; a weak D match, TRBD2 (6 bases). Germline assignment: CDR1 SEHNR and CDR2 FQNEAQ (reference sequence). The germline V and J ends were trimmed by 5 bases and 0 bases, with 17 bases remaining between them. The CDR3 has 17 amino acids. CDR3 loop: CASSERLGKSSYNEQFF. DNA of the CDR3: TGTGCCAGCAGCGAGCGACTAGGCAAAAGCTCCTACAATGAGCAGTTCTTC.

This clonotype was picked up many times. The chain combines TRBV11-2 with TRBJ2-1, with 9 positions matching TRBD1. This CDR3 has 17 residues. CDR1 is SGHAT and CDR2 is FQNNGV in the germline V gene. J was trimmed by 10 bases and V by 5 bases; bases with no gene match: 18. The CDR3 here is CASSPKISPRGTGEQFF. The CDR3 bases are TGTGCCAGCAGCCCTAAAATATCCCCTAGGGGGACAGGGGAGCAGTTCTTC.